This T cell receptor (beta chain) was profiled in a study of cytomegalovirus exposure and HLA in healthy donors. This clone is a singleton in its sample. The antigen is unknown. A multiplex PCR was run with 60 Vbeta primers and 13 Jbeta primers. TCRdb's table, derived via immunoSEQ multiplex PCR, lists solely in-frame clones and lacks some. The sample records about 160,000 clones, 60% to 80% being singletons. Whole-study findings and limits: Sequencing probably produced one cluster of sequence variants that were highly shared. Among TCR beta chains of equal frequency, HLA-associated ones were more clonally expanded in a later analysis. Reportedly, a later analysis found an Asian-associated ancestry cluster had fewer N-insertions than the roughly 630-donor mean.

The origin of this receptor is a male donor in good health and CMV-seronegative. Source material: PBMCs.

The CDR3 nucleotides read TGTGCCAGCTCACCACTAGGTACAGACAAAAACATTCAGTACTTC. Translated: CASSPLGTDKNIQYF. This chain connects TRBV18 to TRBJ2-4, with D unresolved. The germline CDR1 and CDR2 sequences are KGHSH and LQKENI. The CDR3 runs 15 residues. V was trimmed by 1 base and J by 3 bases, leaving 10 bases between them.